This T cell receptor (beta chain) emerged from a study of PD-1 blockade in classical Hodgkin lymphoma. Background on the study: Nivolumab dosed at 3 mg/kg went to patients intravenously every 2 weeks.

TCRdb's table, derived via immunoSEQ multiplex PCR, lists solely in-frame clones and lacks some. The data contain 95,000 to 100,000 clones, 85% to 90% of them singletons. Worth noting for this clone: Its antigen is not identified.

Study-wide results and limits: Why the repertoires differ is still unclear, perhaps disease activity or prior therapy. Lower baseline TCR diversity marked trial partial responders and progressors. Exclusion was applied to patients who started nivolumab under 1 year after ASCT.

This CDR3 contains 13 residues. J lost 7 bases, V lost 7 bases, and 7 bases had no gene match. From germline, CDR1 is SQVTM and CDR2 ANQGSEA. Each patient relapsed following autologous stem cell transplantation, and prior brentuximab vedotin exposure differed. Specimen: peripheral blood mononuclear cells (PBMCs), collected before the second cycle of nivolumab. The rearrangement links TRBV29-1 to TRBJ2-5; 12 bases line up with TRBD2. The TCR was taken from a human donor with classical Hodgkin lymphoma. In DNA, the CDR3 is TGCAGCGGCGGATCTAGCGGGGGGGGGACCCAGTACTTC. Its translation: CSGGSSGGGTQYF.